These T cell receptor beta chains were read from a single sample in a study of T cells after yellow fever vaccination. From the 5' RACE reads, TCRdb called clonotypes with MiXCR, one entry per CDR3 protein. The table includes 45,000 to 75,000 distinct CDR3 sequences, 5% to 6.5% detected once. The sequencing used PBMCs, either bulk or a sorted T-cell subset (CD4+, CD8+, memory, or dextramer-sorted; not recorded which), collected on the day of the yellow fever booster vaccination. These receptors came from a man between 18 and 35 years old who received the YFV17D yellow fever vaccine. The CDR3 runs from the conserved cysteine through the conserved F or W. The order of the fields is V gene, J gene, clone size, D gene, CDR3 protein, CDR3 DNA. D genes are given only for firm matches. Clone size is stated in some rows and not others, as once, few, many or a class when expanded.

V gene: TRBV11-2; J gene: TRBJ2-1; clone size: NA; D gene: TRBD2; CDR3 protein: CASSPVRASGGRNASYNEQFF; CDR3 DNA: TGTGCCAGCAGCCCAGTCAGGGCTAGCGGGGGCCGCAACGCCTCCTACAATGAGCAGTTCTTC
V gene: TRBV7-3; J gene: TRBJ1-6; clone size: many; D gene: NA; CDR3 protein: CASSLIGGEALHF; CDR3 DNA: TGTGCCAGCAGCTTAATTGGGGGCGAGGCCCTCCACTTT
V gene: TRBV27; J gene: TRBJ2-5; clone size: many; D gene: TRBD1; CDR3 protein: CASSFFGQGGETQYF; CDR3 DNA: TGTGCCAGCAGTTTTTTTGGACAGGGCGGTGAGACCCAGTACTTC
V gene: TRBV4-3; J gene: TRBJ1-2; clone size: few; D gene: NA; CDR3 protein: CASSQGADGYTF; CDR3 DNA: TGCGCCAGCAGCCAAGGTGCAGACGGCTACACCTTC
V gene: TRBV5-5; J gene: TRBJ1-2; clone size: many; D gene: NA; CDR3 protein: CASSQPGLVNYGYTF; CDR3 DNA: TGTGCCAGCAGCCAACCCGGACTGGTAAACTATGGCTACACCTTC
V gene: TRBV13; J gene: TRBJ2-3; clone size: many; D gene: TRBD1; CDR3 protein: CASSPGQGLDTQYF; CDR3 DNA: TGTGCCAGCAGCCCGGGACAGGGCTTGGATACGCAGTATTTT
V gene: TRBV4-1; J gene: TRBJ1-1; clone size: few; D gene: NA; CDR3 protein: CASTPNRILNTEAFF; CDR3 DNA: TGCGCCAGCACCCCGAATCGGATCTTGAACACTGAAGCTTTCTTT
V gene: TRBV7-9; J gene: TRBJ2-6; clone size: many; D gene: NA; CDR3 protein: CASSLARERGANVLTF; CDR3 DNA: TGTGCCAGCAGCTTAGCTAGGGAAAGGGGGGCCAACGTCCTGACTTTC
V gene: TRBV12-3/TRBV12-4; J gene: TRBJ2-7; clone size: many; D gene: NA; CDR3 protein: CASSFPSRQGSFVEQYF; CDR3 DNA: TGTGCCAGCAGTTTCCCCTCTCGCCAGGGGTCCTTTGTCGAGCAGTACTTC
V gene: TRBV7-2; J gene: TRBJ1-2; clone size: many; D gene: NA; CDR3 protein: CASSLVQDQYGYTF; CDR3 DNA: TGTGCCAGCAGCTTAGTCCAGGACCAATATGGCTACACCTTC
V gene: TRBV13; J gene: TRBJ2-7; clone size: NA; D gene: NA; CDR3 protein: CASSSARGYEQYF; CDR3 DNA: TGTGCCAGCAGCTCTGCTAGGGGTTACGAGCAGTACTTC
V gene: TRBV11-3; J gene: TRBJ2-3; clone size: many; D gene: TRBD2; CDR3 protein: CASSLGFSGGRDTQYF; CDR3 DNA: TGTGCCAGCAGCTTAGGGTTTAGCGGGGGACGAGATACGCAGTATTTT
V gene: TRBV20-1; J gene: TRBJ2-7; clone size: many; D gene: TRBD1; CDR3 protein: CSTIDRAIGDEQYF; CDR3 DNA: TGCAGTACCATAGACAGGGCGATCGGGGACGAGCAGTACTTC
V gene: TRBV3-1; J gene: TRBJ1-2; clone size: NA; D gene: NA; CDR3 protein: CASSQDAPGLDGYTF; CDR3 DNA: TGTGCCAGCAGCCAAGATGCCCCGGGACTGGATGGCTACACCTTC
V gene: TRBV12-3/TRBV12-4; J gene: TRBJ1-5; clone size: NA; D gene: NA; CDR3 protein: CASALQINQPQHF; CDR3 DNA: TGTGCCAGCGCCCTCCAAATAAATCAGCCCCAGCATTTT
V gene: TRBV6-2/TRBV6-3; J gene: TRBJ1-1; clone size: many; D gene: NA; CDR3 protein: CASRRGFNTEAFF; CDR3 DNA: TGTGCCAGCCGAAGGGGATTCAACACTGAAGCTTTCTTT
V gene: TRBV28; J gene: TRBJ1-1; clone size: many; D gene: NA; CDR3 protein: CASSPIGSTEAFF; CDR3 DNA: TGTGCCAGCAGTCCCATCGGGTCCACTGAAGCTTTCTTT
V gene: TRBV6-5; J gene: TRBJ2-1; clone size: many; D gene: NA; CDR3 protein: CASMERVLNEQFF; CDR3 DNA: TGTGCCAGCATGGAGAGGGTGCTTAATGAGCAGTTCTTC
V gene: TRBV20-1; J gene: TRBJ2-2; clone size: many; D gene: NA; CDR3 protein: CSAAGTTNTGELFF; CDR3 DNA: TGCAGTGCCGCCGGGACAACTAACACCGGGGAGCTGTTTTTT
V gene: TRBV29-1; J gene: TRBJ2-5; clone size: few; D gene: TRBD1; CDR3 protein: CSVESSSWTGGTQYF; CDR3 DNA: TGCAGCGTTGAAAGCTCCTCCTGGACAGGGGGGACCCAGTACTTC
V gene: TRBV29-1; J gene: TRBJ2-1; clone size: many; D gene: TRBD2; CDR3 protein: CSVTGTSFSYNEQFF; CDR3 DNA: TGCAGCGTTACCGGGACTAGCTTCAGCTACAATGAGCAGTTCTTC
V gene: TRBV11-2; J gene: TRBJ2-4; clone size: many; D gene: NA; CDR3 protein: CASSLGPAGERGIQYF; CDR3 DNA: TGTGCCAGCAGCCTGGGGCCGGCAGGGGAAAGGGGCATTCAGTACTTC
V gene: TRBV27; J gene: TRBJ2-7; clone size: many; D gene: NA; CDR3 protein: CASSLGLRARSEQYF; CDR3 DNA: TGTGCCAGCAGTTTAGGGTTGAGGGCTAGGAGCGAGCAGTACTTC
V gene: TRBV6-6; J gene: TRBJ2-1; clone size: once; D gene: TRBD1; CDR3 protein: CASIDRDRYNEQFF; CDR3 DNA: TGTGCCAGCATCGACAGGGACCGCTACAATGAGCAGTTCTTC
V gene: TRBV5-1; J gene: TRBJ1-2; clone size: many; D gene: NA; CDR3 protein: CASSLGGRTNYGYTF; CDR3 DNA: TGCGCCAGCAGCTTGGGCGGAAGAACTAACTATGGCTACACCTTC
V gene: TRBV20-1; J gene: TRBJ2-1; clone size: few; D gene: NA; CDR3 protein: CSATDRYSYNEQFF; CDR3 DNA: TGCAGTGCTACCGACAGGTATTCCTACAATGAGCAGTTCTTC
V gene: TRBV6-5; J gene: TRBJ2-1; clone size: many; D gene: TRBD2; CDR3 protein: CASSYGLAGQGEQFF; CDR3 DNA: TGTGCCAGCAGTTACGGACTAGCGGGGCAGGGTGAGCAGTTCTTC
V gene: TRBV4-1; J gene: TRBJ2-7; clone size: NA; D gene: NA; CDR3 protein: CASSSSLGQSYEQYF; CDR3 DNA: TGCGCCAGCAGCTCCTCACTCGGACAGTCCTACGAGCAGTACTTC
V gene: TRBV4-3; J gene: TRBJ1-1; clone size: many; D gene: TRBD1; CDR3 protein: CASSQPGTGNTEAFF; CDR3 DNA: TGCGCCAGCAGCCAACCCGGGACAGGGAACACTGAAGCTTTCTTT
V gene: TRBV5-1; J gene: TRBJ2-2; clone size: many; D gene: TRBD2; CDR3 protein: CASSGWTSGGVAGELFF; CDR3 DNA: TGCGCCAGCAGCGGATGGACTAGCGGGGGGGTCGCCGGGGAGCTGTTTTTT
V gene: TRBV29-1; J gene: TRBJ2-4; clone size: many; D gene: NA; CDR3 protein: CSVERGDAKNIQYF; CDR3 DNA: TGCAGCGTTGAAAGGGGGGATGCCAAAAACATTCAGTACTTC
V gene: TRBV2; J gene: TRBJ2-3; clone size: NA; D gene: TRBD2; CDR3 protein: CASTWGRTSVSTDTQYF; CDR3 DNA: TGTGCCAGCACTTGGGGGAGGACTAGCGTAAGCACAGATACGCAGTATTTT
V gene: TRBV20-1; J gene: TRBJ2-5; clone size: few; D gene: NA; CDR3 protein: CSARADRPYQETQYF; CDR3 DNA: TGCAGTGCCCGGGCGGACAGACCGTACCAAGAGACCCAGTACTTC
V gene: TRBV7-9; J gene: TRBJ2-2; clone size: few; D gene: TRBD2; CDR3 protein: CASSPTRDPSGGAGELFF; CDR3 DNA: TGTGCCAGCAGCCCGACGCGAGATCCTAGCGGGGGGGCCGGGGAGCTGTTTTTT
V gene: TRBV7-9; J gene: TRBJ1-1; clone size: few; D gene: NA; CDR3 protein: CASSLDKNTEAFF; CDR3 DNA: TGTGCCAGCAGCTTAGACAAGAACACTGAAGCTTTCTTT
V gene: TRBV6-5; J gene: TRBJ1-1; clone size: many; D gene: NA; CDR3 protein: CASSYKGAEAFF; CDR3 DNA: TGTGCCAGCAGTTACAAGGGCGCTGAAGCTTTCTTT
V gene: TRBV29-1; J gene: TRBJ2-3; clone size: many; D gene: NA; CDR3 protein: CSLLMGGSGTDTQYF; CDR3 DNA: TGCAGCTTATTAATGGGGGGCTCAGGCACAGATACGCAGTATTTT
V gene: TRBV29-1; J gene: TRBJ1-2; clone size: many; D gene: NA; CDR3 protein: CSVEDPRTASYGYTF; CDR3 DNA: TGCAGCGTTGAAGATCCGAGGACGGCTAGCTATGGCTACACCTTC
V gene: TRBV27; J gene: TRBJ1-1; clone size: many; D gene: NA; CDR3 protein: CASSFTGRAEAFF; CDR3 DNA: TGTGCCAGCAGTTTTACGGGGAGGGCTGAAGCTTTCTTT
V gene: TRBV15; J gene: TRBJ1-5; clone size: few; D gene: NA; CDR3 protein: CATSRDRRPQHF; CDR3 DNA: TGTGCCACCAGCAGAGACCGGAGACCCCAGCATTTT
V gene: TRBV5-1; J gene: TRBJ1-6; clone size: few; D gene: TRBD1; CDR3 protein: CASSPGTGAIYNSPLHF; CDR3 DNA: TGCGCCAGCAGCCCAGGGACAGGGGCCATCTATAATTCACCCCTCCACTTT
V gene: TRBV4-2; J gene: TRBJ2-5; clone size: many; D gene: TRBD2; CDR3 protein: CASSQDLAGVGETQYF; CDR3 DNA: TGTGCCAGCAGCCAAGACCTAGCGGGGGTGGGGGAGACCCAGTACTTC
V gene: TRBV19; J gene: TRBJ2-1; clone size: NA; D gene: NA; CDR3 protein: CASSKSSEDEQFF; CDR3 DNA: TGTGCCAGTAGTAAGTCCTCGGAGGATGAGCAGTTCTTC